This T cell receptor (beta chain) came from a study of T cells in Graves' hyperthyroidism and ophthalmopathy. Germline CDR1 reads SGHVS; CDR2 reads FQNEAQ. The CDR3 sequence is 18 residues long. J lost 0 bases, V lost 1 base, and 10 bases had no gene match. There were TCR beta CDR3 regions amplified from RNA transcripts. First-round RT-PCR targeting the TCR CDR3 was performed with the HTBI primer set. TCRdb processed the multiplex PCR reads anew with MiXCR; each CDR3 protein has one entry. This sample has about 300,000 distinct CDR3 sequences; about 19% occur once, and the top ten carry approximately 35%. This clonotype was recorded many times. Antigen specificity is unknown. Exclusions: uncontrolled infection, other autoimmune disease, pregnancy, lactation. Overall study results and limits: A model using 13 V-J features told ophthalmopathy apart from stable hyperthyroidism.

Sample: blood. The source is a man aged 50-59 years with Graves' ophthalmopathy. The chain employs TRBV7-8 and TRBJ2-3, with 7 bases identical to TRBD1. In DNA, the CDR3 is TGTGCCAGCAGCTTAGGACGACAGGGCACCTTTAGCACAGATACGCAGTATTTT. It specifies CASSLGRQGTFSTDTQYF.